This paragraph reports one T cell receptor (beta chain). This sample is part of a study of blood T cell repertoires in COVID-19. Background on the study: Nucleic acid was either cDNA or gDNA, and it came from T cells, B-cell-depleted T cells, or PBMCs.

Germline CDR1 reads MDHEN; CDR2 reads SYDVKM. Unmatched junction bases numbered 2, after V lost 8 bases and J lost 2 bases. The CDR3 length is 13 residues. Original handling: Amplification of reference gene primers was used by the study to estimate nucleated cell counts. The protocol was immunoSEQ multiplex PCR, while the TCRdb copy is restricted to in-frame clones and leaves out a portion. The V and J calls and clone size are taken from that table; D and trimming were inferred from the DNA. The sample lists about 14,000 clones, around 86% occurring once. The chain employs TRBV28 and TRBJ1-5, with TRBD1 matching over 8 bases. The sequenced material came from peripheral blood. This receptor was taken from a man aged 60-69 years with acute or convalescent COVID-19. CDR3 protein: CASQQGGNQPQHF. CDR3 nucleotide sequence: TGTGCCAGCCAACAGGGGGGCAATCAGCCCCAGCATTTT.